This passage covers 14 T cell receptor beta chains from one sample sequenced in a study of cytomegalovirus exposure and HLA in healthy donors. Method: immunoSEQ multiplex PCR; TCRdb's copy keeps in-frame clones and lacks some. The table has about 260,000 clones, about 90% seen once. The sequenced material came from PBMCs. These receptors were taken from a woman in her twenties or thirties in good health and CMV-seronegative.

The rearrangement joins TRBV6-5 to TRBJ2-7; a weak D match, TRBD2 (6 bases). The V end was cut by 5 bases, the J end by 3 bases, with 14 bases between. From germline, CDR1 is MNHEY and CDR2 SVGAGI. This CDR3 region has 14 residues. This chain's CDR3 is CASSNSGDLYEQYF. The CDR3 bases are TGTGCCAGCAGTAATAGCGGAGACCTCTACGAGCAGTACTTC.

This chain uses TRBV6-5 with TRBJ2-7, with D tentatively TRBD2 (6 bases). The CDR3 runs to 14 residues. V shed 5 bases and J shed 3 bases, with 14 bases lying between them. Germline values: CDR1 MNHEY, CDR2 SVGAGI. CDR3 coding DNA: TGTGCCAGCAGTCCGGGACTGATCCACTACGAGCAGTACTTC. It is translated as CASSPGLIHYEQYF.

The chain has TRBV19 and TRBJ2-7; unclear D gene. The V gene's germline CDR1 is LNHDA and CDR2 SQIVND (reference sequence). V was pared by 0 bases and J by 2 bases, with 8 bases between. CDR3 length: 14 residues. The CDR3 bases are TGTGCCAGTAGTATAGAGAACGGCCCCTACGAGCAGTACTTC. Its protein product is CASSIENGPYEQYF.

The chain has TRBV28 and TRBJ2-1, with D possibly being TRBD1 (5 bases). This CDR3 has 12 amino acids. Trimming took off 5 bases at V and 7 bases at J, with 9 bases between the two ends. CDR1 MDHEN and CDR2 SYDVKM come from the germline V gene. CDR3 sequence: CASSGYRNEQFF. CDR3 bases: TGTGCCAGCAGTGGGTACAGGAATGAGCAGTTCTTC.

CDR3 sequence: CASSPGPGGYNEQFF. For the CDR3, the DNA is TGTGCCAGCAGCCCCGGACCCGGAGGCTACAATGAGCAGTTCTTC. The rearrangement links TRBV9 to TRBJ2-1, with D possibly matching TRBD2 (5 bases). The CDR3 has 15 residues. With 4 bases removed from V and 3 bases from J, the gap between germline ends came to 14 bases. The V gene's germline CDR1 is SGDLS and CDR2 YYNGEE.

This clone occurred once. The genes are TRBV29-1 and TRBJ1-1, with D perhaps matching TRBD1 (5 bases). CDR3 length: 15 amino acids. Trimming pared 7 bases from V and 0 bases from J, leaving 18 bases between. Germline V gene lookup returns CDR1 SQVTM and CDR2 ANQGSEA. CDR3 sequence reads: CSAWPPETVNTEAFF. The CDR3 nucleotides read TGCAGCGCTTGGCCCCCTGAGACAGTGAACACTGAAGCTTTCTTT.

CDR3 sequence reads: CATSRERGGDTEAFF. CDR3 nucleotides: TGTGCCACCAGCAGAGAACGCGGGGGGGACACTGAAGCTTTCTTT. J is TRBJ1-1 and V is TRBV15, with a weak D call TRBD1 (5 bases). The CDR3 runs to 15 residues. V was shortened by 0 bases and J by 3 bases, with 11 bases between the two germline ends. Germline V gene sequence: CDR1 LNHNV, CDR2 YYDKDF (reference sequence).

The chain joins TRBV29-1 to TRBJ2-5; D is uncertain. The CDR3 has 13 residues. The germline V gene encodes CDR1 SQVTM and CDR2 ANQGSEA. Deletions cut 5 bases from V and 1 base from J, with 11 bases between. This CDR3 is CSVRVTVQETQYF. In DNA form, the CDR3 reads TGCAGCGTTAGGGTTACAGTCCAAGAGACCCAGTACTTC.

CDR3 in amino acids: CASSLGEAWGEQYF. CDR3 sequence (DNA): TGCGCCAGCAGCTTGGGCGAGGCCTGGGGCGAGCAGTACTTC. V and J are TRBV5-1 and TRBJ2-7; D is undetermined. Trimming removed 0 bases from V and 6 bases from J, with 13 bases in between. The CDR3 extends over 14 amino acids. In germline, CDR1 is SGHRS, CDR2 YFSETQ.

The V gene is TRBV18, the J gene TRBJ1-2, with 7 nucleotides matching TRBD1. The trim removed 4 bases at V and 8 bases at J, leaving 10 bases unmatched. Germline V gene sequence: CDR1 KGHSH, CDR2 LQKENI. This CDR3 contains 14 residues. CDR3 sequence (DNA): TGTGCCAGCTCACTTGGGGACAGATCGTGGGGCTACACCTTC. Translated, it gives CASSLGDRSWGYTF. Full variable domain (remainder filled in from reference TRBV18 and TRBJ1-2): NAGVMQNPRHLVRRRGQEARLRCSPMKGHSHVYWYRQLPEEGLKFMVYLQKENIIDESGMPKERFSAEFPKEGPSILRIQQVVRGDSAAYFCASSLGDRSWGYTFGSGTRLTVV.

The table lists this clone with a count of one. The V call is TRBV25-1, the J call TRBJ2-7; D not resolved. The germline gives CDR1 MGHDK, CDR2 SYGVNS. The CDR3 is 14 residues long. Trimming cost V 2 bases and J 0 bases, with 8 bases left between them. The CDR3: CASSEPGLSYEQYF. As DNA, the CDR3 is TGTGCCAGCAGTGAACCCGGGCTCTCCTACGAGCAGTACTTC.

The rearrangement uses TRBV13 and TRBJ2-7, with TRBD1 matching 9 bases. CDR1 PRHDT and CDR2 FYEKMQ come from the germline V gene (reference sequence). The CDR3 consists of 17 residues. Trimming at V came to 5 bases and at J to 5 bases, leaving 16 bases not matched to a gene. CDR3 nucleotide sequence: TGTGCCAGCAGCGCCCATGCCACGGGACAGGGAATAAACGAGCAGTACTTC. The encoded protein is CASSAHATGQGINEQYF.

This chain links TRBV27 with TRBJ2-7; TRBD2 matches 10 bases. The V gene's germline CDR1 is MNHEY and CDR2 SMNVEV (reference sequence). The CDR3 loop spans 15 amino acids. With V trimmed by 5 bases and J by 2 bases, 6 bases remained unmatched. CDR3 loop: CASSPGTSATYEQYF. CDR3 nucleotide sequence: TGTGCCAGCAGTCCTGGGACTAGCGCAACCTACGAGCAGTACTTC.

The chain joins TRBV18 to TRBJ2-1; D perhaps matches TRBD2 (6 bases). Looked up from germline, CDR1 is KGHSH and CDR2 is LQKENI. This CDR3 spans 15 amino acids. The ends were cut back, 4 bases at V and 4 bases at J, with 14 bases in the middle. CDR3 nucleotides: TGTGCCAGCTCACACCGGGAAGCGGGTTACAATGAGCAGTTCTTC. As protein: CASSHREAGYNEQFF.